This T cell receptor (beta chain) was sequenced during a study of T-cell reconstitution after alpha-beta-depleted transplantation in children. This clonotype was seen a handful of times. Germline V gene sequence: CDR1 SNHLY, CDR2 FYNNEI. Trimming at V came to 11 bases and at J to 9 bases, leaving 9 bases not matched to a gene. CDR3 length equals 12 residues. Preparation of the TCRbeta library used unique molecular identifiers. From the PCR reads, TCRdb called clonotypes with MiXCR, one entry per CDR3 protein. The sample records 190,000 or so distinct CDR3 sequences, approximately 6.8% being singletons.

The sequencing here drew on PBMCs from the stem cell graft donor, taken from the stem cell graft. This chain links TRBV2 with TRBJ2-1; 8 bases line up with TRBD2. This receptor was taken from a human donor who donated a stem cell graft to a child with Wiskott-Aldrich syndrome. CDR3 nucleotide sequence: TGTGCCTCGGAGACTAGCGAGCCTGAGCAGTTCTTC. This sequence encodes CASETSEPEQFF. The full variable domain, rest sourced from reference TRBV2 and TRBJ2-1, is EPEVTQTPSHQVTQMGQEVILRCVPISNHLYFYWYRQILGQKVEFLVSFYNNEISEKSEIFDDQFSVERPDGSNFTLKIRSTKLEDSAMYFCASETSEPEQFFGPGTRLTVL.